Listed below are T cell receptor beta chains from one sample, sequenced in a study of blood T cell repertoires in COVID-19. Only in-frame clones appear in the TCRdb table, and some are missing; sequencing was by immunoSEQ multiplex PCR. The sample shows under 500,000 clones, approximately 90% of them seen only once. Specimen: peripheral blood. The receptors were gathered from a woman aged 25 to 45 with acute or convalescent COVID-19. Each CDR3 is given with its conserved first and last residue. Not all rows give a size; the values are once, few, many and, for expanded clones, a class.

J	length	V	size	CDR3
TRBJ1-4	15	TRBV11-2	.	CASSFLRGPGEKLFF
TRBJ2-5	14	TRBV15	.	CATRPRVWEETQYF
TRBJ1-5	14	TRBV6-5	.	CASGYGTGNQPQHF
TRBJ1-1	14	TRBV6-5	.	CASSSLNRDKGAFF
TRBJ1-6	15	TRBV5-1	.	CASSVGTARDLALHF
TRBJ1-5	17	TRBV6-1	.	CASSEAPWGAFNQPQHF
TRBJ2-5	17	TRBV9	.	CASSPSRGGLTGETQYF
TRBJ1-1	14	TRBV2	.	CASRLSGQETPAFF
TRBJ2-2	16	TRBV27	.	CASSPSKVTGAGELFF
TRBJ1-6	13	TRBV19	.	CASSWTGNSPLHF
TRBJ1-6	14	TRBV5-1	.	CASSLFPYNSPLHF
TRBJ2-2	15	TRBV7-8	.	CASSPSGGNTGELFF
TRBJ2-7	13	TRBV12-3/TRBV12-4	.	CASSLLGVYEQYF
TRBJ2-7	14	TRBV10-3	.	CASAAGTNTGEQYF
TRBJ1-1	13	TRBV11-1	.	CASSLVENLSAFF
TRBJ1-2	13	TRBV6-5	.	CASRYLDGYGYTF
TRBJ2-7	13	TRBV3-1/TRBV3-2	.	CASSPTSSYEQYF
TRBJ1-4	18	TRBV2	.	CASSVWAREVSTNEKLFF
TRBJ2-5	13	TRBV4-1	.	CASSQAPFETQYF
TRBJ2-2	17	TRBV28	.	CASSLSVTGGITGELFF
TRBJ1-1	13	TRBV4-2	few	CASSHGTNTEAFF
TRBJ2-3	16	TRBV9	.	CASSVSPSGVTDTQYF
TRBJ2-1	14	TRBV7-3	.	CASSLTQAGGEQFF
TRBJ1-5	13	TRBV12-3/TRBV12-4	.	CASNSDRDQPQHF
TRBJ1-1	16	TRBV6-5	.	CASSYSSTAGNTEAFF
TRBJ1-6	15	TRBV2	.	CASRLMGTGDSPLHF